This T cell receptor beta chain appears in the sequencing data of a study of control samples from healthy donors and cancer patients. V lost 6 bases and J 9 bases, leaving 16 bases between the germline ends. The germline V gene encodes CDR1 LGHNT and CDR2 FRNRAP. The CDR3 sequence is 13 residues long. Assay: immunoSEQ multiplex PCR; the TCRdb copy retains only in-frame clones and omits some. The table includes about 89,000 clones, under 90% detected once. What was sequenced was blood. This TCR derives from a woman between 35 and 50 years old in good health. The chain joins TRBV12-5 to TRBJ2-3, with D possibly matching TRBD2 (6 bases). CDR3 bases: TGTGCTAGTGGCCCCGGGGGTCCGGGAACGCAGTATTTT. Translating gives CASGPGGPGTQYF.